The 23 T cell receptor beta chains listed next were all sequenced from one sample in a study of shared clonotypes between healthy human individuals. The table came from immunoSEQ multiplex PCR; TCRdb's copy has only in-frame clones and leaves some out. The table shows 2.3 million or so clones, with 85% to 95% occurring only once. Sequencing was done on a sample of naive CD4+ T cells from PBMCs. Subset specified: CD45RA+ positively selected. Receptors were obtained from a man younger than 30 in good health. Some clones in this sample may be carry-over from other donors' samples.

The rearrangement joins TRBV7-2 to TRBJ1-3; D perhaps matches TRBD1 (6 bases). Trimming removed 3 bases at V and 3 bases at J, with 18 bases between. The CDR3 has 17 amino acids. CDR1 is SGHTA, CDR2 FQGNSA, per germline. The CDR3 DNA sequence: TGTGCCAGCAGCTTGAGGATTCCGGGGGCATATGGAAACACCATATATTTT. This codes for CASSLRIPGAYGNTIYF.

This clone came up a few times. This chain connects TRBV29-1 to TRBJ1-1; TRBD1 aligns across 7 bases. The V segment lost 5 bases and the J segment 3 bases; nucleotides outside the gene matches: 12. CDR3 length: 15 amino acids. Germline CDR1 reads SQVTM; CDR2 reads ANQGSEA. The CDR3 loop is CSVRGQVTGDTEAFF. Here the CDR3 DNA reads TGCAGCGTTAGAGGACAGGTCACGGGGGACACTGAAGCTTTCTTT.

This chain uses TRBV5-1 with TRBJ2-3; D ambiguous. The germline gives CDR1 SGHRS, CDR2 YFSETQ. This CDR3 comprises 14 residues. V lost 0 bases and J lost 6, with 11 bases in between. The CDR3 protein is CASSLGASMDTQYF. The DNA of the CDR3 is TGCGCCAGCAGCTTGGGGGCGTCGATGGATACGCAGTATTTT.

In DNA, the CDR3 is TGTGCCAGCTCACCTCAGGGTATCTTTGGTTACGAGCAGTACTTC. Protein: CASSPQGIFGYEQYF. The rearrangement joins TRBV18 to TRBJ2-7, with D perhaps TRBD1 (5 bases). Germline V CDR1 and CDR2: KGHSH, LQKENI. V was trimmed by 3 bases and J by 4 bases, leaving 16 bases between them. The CDR3 runs 15 residues.

This chain connects TRBV6-1 to TRBJ2-7; D is uncertain. V lost 6 bases to trimming and J lost 0 bases, with 12 bases between them. The CDR3 consists of 14 residues. CDR1 is MNHNS and CDR2 is SASEGT in the germline V gene. CDR3 residues: CASRGSASSYEQYF. The CDR3 region has the DNA TGTGCCAGCAGAGGAAGCGCTAGCTCCTACGAGCAGTACTTC.

The chain combines TRBV18 with TRBJ1-5; maybe TRBD1 (6 bases). Per germline, CDR1 KGHSH and CDR2 LQKENI. There are 15 residues in the CDR3. V dropped 3 bases and J dropped 3 bases, with 12 bases sitting between them. The CDR3 protein is CASSPGAGVNQPQHF. For the CDR3, the DNA is TGTGCCAGCTCACCGGGGGCGGGAGTCAATCAGCCCCAGCATTTT.

The rearrangement joins TRBV28 to TRBJ1-4, with 10 positions matching TRBD1. In germline, CDR1 is MDHEN, CDR2 SYDVKM. This CDR3 is built from 16 residues. The V and J ends lost 5 bases and 8 bases, in that order; junction bases with no gene match: 11. CDR3 DNA: TGTGCCAGCAGTGAACAGACAGGGGGCGCAGAAGAAAAACTGTTTTTT. Amino acids: CASSEQTGGAEEKLFF. The full variable domain, in which reference TRBV28 and TRBJ1-4 provide the parts outside the CDR3, is DVKVTQSSRYLVKRTGEKVFLECVQDMDHENMFWYRQDPGLGLRLIYFSYDVKMKEKGDIPEGYSVSREKKERFSLILESASTNQTSMYLCASSEQTGGAEEKLFFGSGTQLSVL.

The chain uses TRBV23-1 and TRBJ2-2, with D possibly TRBD1 on 5 matching bases. TRBV23-1 is an open reading frame, and its role is uncertain. The CDR3 runs to 21 residues. V lost 3 bases, J lost 1 base, and 27 bases lay in between. The CDR3 loop reads CASSHRSTNKRTLQNTGELFF. CDR3 nucleotides: TGCGCCAGCAGTCATAGGTCCACCAACAAAAGGACACTACAGAACACCGGGGAGCTGTTTTTT.

The chain has TRBV4-2 and TRBJ2-1; 8 positions agree with TRBD2. Germline trimming cut 3 bases from V and 9 bases from J; bases unmatched to any gene: 13. In germline, CDR1 is LGHNA, CDR2 YNFKEQ. The CDR3 has 16 amino acids. The chain's CDR3 is CASSQDQQRELSEQFF. The CDR3 DNA is TGTGCCAGCAGCCAGGACCAGCAGCGGGAGCTCAGTGAGCAGTTCTTC.

With respect to this clone: Other nucleotide sequences from this sample produce the same CDR3. V is TRBV5-1 and J is TRBJ2-7; no clear D. Germline V CDR1 and CDR2: SGHRS, YFSETQ. The V gene lost 4 bases and the J gene lost 1 base, with 6 bases spanning the gap. There are 12 residues in the CDR3. The DNA of the CDR3 is TGCGCCAGCAGCCCTCCGTCCTACGAGCAGTACTTC. Translation: CASSPPSYEQYF.

This sequence joins TRBV5-1 and TRBJ2-1; 12 bases match TRBD1. Losses at the gene ends were 6 bases for V and 7 bases for J; bases not matched to a gene: 11. Per the germline V gene, CDR1 is SGHRS and CDR2 is YFSETQ. CDR3 length equals 16 residues. For the CDR3, the DNA is TGCGCCAGCACTACTTTACCGGGACAGGGGGCAAATGAGCAGTTCTTC. Its translation is CASTTLPGQGANEQFF.

This chain connects TRBV7-2 to TRBJ2-7; no clear D. V dropped 5 bases and J dropped 0 bases, with 14 bases sitting between them. Germline assignment: CDR1 SGHTA and CDR2 FQGNSA. The CDR3 covers 15 residues. This CDR3 is CASSLLFTGSYEQYF. The DNA for the CDR3 is TGTGCCAGCAGCCTGCTCTTCACGGGCTCCTACGAGCAGTACTTC.

This clone came up a few times. The chain carries TRBV27 and TRBJ1-2; 9 bases line up with TRBD1. CDR1 and CDR2 from the germline V gene are MNHEY and SMNVEV (reference sequence). V trimming: 5 bases; J trimming: 5 bases; junction bases outside the gene matches: 9. CDR3 length: 15 amino acids. The CDR3 reads CASSLGTGRPYGYTF. The CDR3, as DNA: TGTGCCAGCAGTCTCGGGACAGGGAGACCTTATGGCTACACCTTC.

V gene TRBV11-2 combines with J gene TRBJ2-3; 11 bases match TRBD2. Germline V gene data show CDR1 as SGHAT and CDR2 as FQNNGV. The junction had 7 bases not matched to a gene; V was cut back by 5 bases and J by 6 bases. CDR3 length: 15 residues. The CDR3 coding sequence is TGTGCCAGCAGCCCGCGCTTAGCGGGAGGGGATACGCAGTATTTT. Translating gives CASSPRLAGGDTQYF.

This sequence joins TRBV7-2 and TRBJ1-1; D not certain. This CDR3 region has 15 residues. The germline V and J ends were trimmed by 6 bases and 0 bases, with 14 bases remaining between them. Germline values: CDR1 SGHTA, CDR2 FQGNSA. The CDR3 reads CASSQEWALNTEAFF. The CDR3 bases are TGTGCCAGCAGTCAGGAGTGGGCCCTGAACACTGAAGCTTTCTTT.

This clone was detected only a few times. The V and J genes are TRBV25-1 and TRBJ1-2, with D unclear. The germline V gene encodes CDR1 MGHDK and CDR2 SYGVNS. CDR3 length: 13 residues. Trimming took off 4 bases at V and 8 bases at J, with 14 bases between the two ends. Here the CDR3 reads CASSVDGVGGYTF. The CDR3, as DNA: TGTGCCAGCAGTGTAGACGGTGTCGGAGGCTACACCTTC.

J is TRBJ2-2 and V is TRBV27, with D maybe TRBD2 (6 bases). The CDR3 consists of 15 residues. Trimming cost V 8 bases and J 5 bases, with 18 bases left between them. Germline V gene data show CDR1 as MNHEY and CDR2 as SMNVEV (reference sequence). CDR3 region: CASRRNSLATGELFF. CDR3 bases: TGTGCCAGCCGTAGAAACTCACTAGCAACCGGGGAGCTGTTTTTT.

This chain joins TRBV28 and TRBJ2-5; D may correspond to TRBD1 or TRBD2 (5 bases each). V was trimmed by 4 bases and J by 0 bases, leaving 18 bases between them. CDR1 and CDR2 from the germline V gene are MDHEN and SYDVKM. There are 17 residues in the CDR3. The CDR3 is CASSWGTGARYQETQYF. DNA of the CDR3: TGTGCCAGCAGTTGGGGTACCGGGGCCCGGTACCAAGAGACCCAGTACTTC. The variable domain in full, with the rest retrieved from reference TRBV28 and TRBJ2-5, is DVKVTQSSRYLVKRTGEKVFLECVQDMDHENMFWYRQDPGLGLRLIYFSYDVKMKEKGDIPEGYSVSREKKERFSLILESASTNQTSMYLCASSWGTGARYQETQYFGPGTRLLVL.

The chain has TRBV6-1 and TRBJ2-7, with D maybe TRBD1 (6 bases). The CDR3 consists of 15 residues. Germline lookup yields CDR1 MNHNS and CDR2 SASEGT. V was trimmed by 2 bases and J by 5 bases, leaving 16 bases between them. CDR3 region: CASSERYRVGHEQYF. The CDR3 DNA follows: TGTGCCAGCAGTGAAAGGTACAGGGTAGGCCACGAGCAGTACTTC.

The V call is TRBV15, the J call TRBJ2-2; 8 nucleotides line up with TRBD1. After removal of 4 bases from V and 3 bases from J, the junction contained 7 bases not matched to a gene. Germline CDR1 and CDR2: LNHNV and YYDKDF (reference sequence). The CDR3 extends over 16 amino acids. The CDR3 coding sequence is TGTGCCACCAGCAACCCAGGGGGCGGATACACCGGGGAGCTGTTTTTT. This translates into CATSNPGGGYTGELFF.

This chain connects TRBV11-3 to TRBJ2-3, with D tentatively TRBD1 (6 bases). Trimming took off 6 bases at V and 5 bases at J, with 18 bases between the two ends. The CDR3 loop spans 15 amino acids. CDR1 and CDR2 from the germline V gene are SGHNT and YENEEA. The CDR3 DNA sequence: TGTGCCAGCAGTCACGAGGGACAAACGGGAGATACGCAGTATTTT. Translated: CASSHEGQTGDTQYF.

This clone showed up just once. The chain combines TRBV6-1 with TRBJ2-7; D might be TRBD2 (5 bases). The germline V and J ends were trimmed by 8 bases and 0 bases, with 17 bases remaining between them. This CDR3 comprises 15 residues. CDR1 and CDR2 (germline): MNHNS, SASEGT. CDR3 in amino acids: CASGKERVSSYEQYF. The CDR3 bases are TGTGCCAGCGGAAAGGAGAGGGTGAGCTCCTACGAGCAGTACTTC.

V gene TRBV19 combines with J gene TRBJ2-5, with 9 bases that match TRBD2. The CDR3 contains 15 residues. Unmatched junction bases numbered 8, after V lost 5 bases and J lost 4 bases. CDR1 is LNHDA, CDR2 SQIVND, per germline (reference sequence). The CDR3: CASSSQGTSSETQYF. The CDR3, as DNA: TGTGCCAGTAGTTCTCAGGGGACTAGCTCAGAGACCCAGTACTTC.